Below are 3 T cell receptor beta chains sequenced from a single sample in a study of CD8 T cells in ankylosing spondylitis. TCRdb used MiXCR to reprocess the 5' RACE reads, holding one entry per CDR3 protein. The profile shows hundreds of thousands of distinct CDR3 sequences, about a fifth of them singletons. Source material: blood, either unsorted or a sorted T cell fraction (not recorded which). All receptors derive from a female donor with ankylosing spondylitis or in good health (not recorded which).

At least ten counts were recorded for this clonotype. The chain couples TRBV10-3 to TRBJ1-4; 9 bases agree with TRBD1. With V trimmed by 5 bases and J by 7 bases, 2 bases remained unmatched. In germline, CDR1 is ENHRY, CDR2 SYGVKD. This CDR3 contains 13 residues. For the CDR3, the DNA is TGTGCCATCAGTATGGACAGGGGTGAAAAACTGTTTTTT. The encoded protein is CAISMDRGEKLFF.

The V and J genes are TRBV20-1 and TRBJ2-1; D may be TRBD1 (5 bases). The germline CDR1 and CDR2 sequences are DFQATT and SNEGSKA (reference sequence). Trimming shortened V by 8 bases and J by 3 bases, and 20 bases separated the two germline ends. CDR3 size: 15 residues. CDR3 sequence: CSTKITWGGYNEQFF. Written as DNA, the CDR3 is TGCAGTACCAAGATCACATGGGGCGGCTACAATGAGCAGTTCTTC.

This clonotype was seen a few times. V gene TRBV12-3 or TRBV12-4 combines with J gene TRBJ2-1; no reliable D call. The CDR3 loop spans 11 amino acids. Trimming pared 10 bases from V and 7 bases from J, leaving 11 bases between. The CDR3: CATMVWNEQFF. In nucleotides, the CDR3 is TGTGCCACCATGGTTTGGAATGAGCAGTTCTTC.